This TCR beta chain was recorded in a study of T cell changes during pregnancy in multiple sclerosis. The data were produced by immunoSEQ multiplex PCR, yet TCRdb's version contains in-frame clones alone and is incomplete. The profile covers fewer than 45,000 clones, with about 94% appearing a single time and 6.5% to 9.5% taken by the ten largest. The material sequenced was CD8+ T cells from peripheral blood mononuclear cells, taken in the third trimester of pregnancy. This receptor was identified in a female donor with multiple sclerosis, enrolled in a pregnancy study.

This chain's CDR3 is CASSVGQVNQPQHF. The CDR3 coding sequence is TGTGCCAGCAGCGTAGGACAGGTAAATCAGCCCCAGCATTTT. The chain is built from TRBV9 and TRBJ1-5, with D possibly TRBD1 on 6 matching bases. The CDR3 covers 14 residues. Trimming took off 0 bases at V and 4 bases at J, with 8 bases between the two ends. Germline-derived CDR1 and CDR2 are SGDLS and YYNGEE. Filled out from reference TRBV9 and TRBJ1-5, the complete variable domain reads DSGVTQTPKHLITATGQRVTLRCSPRSGDLSVYWYQQSLDQGLQFLIQYYNGEERAKGNILERFSAQQFPDLHSELNLSSLELGDSALYFCASSVGQVNQPQHFGDGTRLSIL.